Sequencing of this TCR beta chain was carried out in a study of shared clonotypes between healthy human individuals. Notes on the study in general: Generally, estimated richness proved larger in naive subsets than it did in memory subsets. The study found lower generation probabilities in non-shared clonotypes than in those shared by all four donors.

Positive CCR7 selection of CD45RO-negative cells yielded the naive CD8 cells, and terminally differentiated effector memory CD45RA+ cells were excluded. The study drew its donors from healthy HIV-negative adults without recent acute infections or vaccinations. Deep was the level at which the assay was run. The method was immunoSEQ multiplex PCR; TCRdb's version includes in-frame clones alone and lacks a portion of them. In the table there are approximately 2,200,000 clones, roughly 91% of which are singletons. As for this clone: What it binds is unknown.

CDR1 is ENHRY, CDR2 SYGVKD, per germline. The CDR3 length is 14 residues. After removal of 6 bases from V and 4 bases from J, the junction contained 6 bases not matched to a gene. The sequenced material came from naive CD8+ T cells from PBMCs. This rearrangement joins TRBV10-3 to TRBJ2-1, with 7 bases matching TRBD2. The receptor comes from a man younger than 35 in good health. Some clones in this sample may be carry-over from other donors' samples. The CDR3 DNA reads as TGTGCCATCAGACGGGAGGAGGGGTACAATGAGCAGTTCTTC. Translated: CAIRREEGYNEQFF.